Listed below are T cell receptor beta chains from one sample, sequenced in a study of Graves' ophthalmopathy and Graves' hyperthyroidism. TCRdb processed the multiplex PCR reads anew with MiXCR; each CDR3 protein has one entry. The repertoire has roughly 39,000 distinct CDR3 sequences, roughly 50% of them found once; the top ten carry approximately 30%. The sample consisted of peripheral blood. All receptors come from an adult woman with stable Graves' hyperthyroidism. The CDR3 runs from the conserved cysteine through the conserved F or W. The D gene is left open where the match is weak. Some rows have no size entry. The others give once, few or many, or a class for an expanded clone.

V: TRBV28; size: many; J: TRBJ1-6; D: .; DNA: TGTGCCAGCAGTTTACTGGGTCTTCTTGGGGCCACGGATTCACCCCTCCACTTT; CDR3: CASSLLGLLGATDSPLHF
V: TRBV19; size: many; J: TRBJ2-5; D: .; DNA: TGTGCCAGTATCGGCAGGGGCGAGACCCAGTACTTC; CDR3: CASIGRGETQYF
V: TRBV29-1; size: .; J: TRBJ1-5; D: TRBD1; DNA: TGCAGCGTCGGGACAGGGCATGGGAGGGCCCAGCATTTT; CDR3: CSVGTGHGRAQHF
V: TRBV11-2; size: .; J: TRBJ2-7; D: TRBD2; DNA: TGTGCCAGCAGCTATACTAGCGGAGCGCACGAACAGTACTTC; CDR3: CASSYTSGAHEQYF
V: TRBV4-1; size: many; J: TRBJ1-1; D: TRBD1; DNA: TGCGCCAGCAGCCCAAGCCGACAGGGGGCTGAAGCTTTCTTT; CDR3: CASSPSRQGAEAFF
V: TRBV27; size: many; J: TRBJ2-5; D: .; DNA: TGTGCCAGCAGTTCGACTCACTACGGGTCAGAGACCCAGTACTTC; CDR3: CASSSTHYGSETQYF
V: TRBV20-1; size: .; J: TRBJ1-5; D: TRBD1; DNA: TGCAGTGCTAGAGCCGGGACAGGGGGCGGCAATCAGCCCCAGCATTTT; CDR3: CSARAGTGGGNQPQHF
V: TRBV7-2; size: many; J: TRBJ1-1; D: .; DNA: TGTGCCAGCAGCTTAGCGGGGGGGCTCGGCACTGAAGCTTTCTTT; CDR3: CASSLAGGLGTEAFF
V: TRBV28; size: many; J: TRBJ1-5; D: .; DNA: TGTGCCAGCAGGGGGGGCCAGGGGTACGGCCAGCCCCAGCATTTT; CDR3: CASRGGQGYGQPQHF
V: TRBV7-8; size: .; J: TRBJ2-5; D: TRBD2; DNA: TGTGCCAGCAGCTTTCCGACTAGCGGAGTGGGGACCCAGTACTTC; CDR3: CASSFPTSGVGTQYF
V: TRBV7-4; size: .; J: TRBJ2-5; D: .; DNA: TGTGCCAGCAGCTTAGCGGGGGGTTTCGGAGAGACCCAGTACTTC; CDR3: CASSLAGGFGETQYF
V: TRBV15; size: medium-sized; J: TRBJ1-6; D: .; DNA: TGTGCCACCAGCAGAGGTTACAACGAGGACCTCCACTTT; CDR3: CATSRGYNEDLHF
V: TRBV10-3; size: .; J: TRBJ1-2; D: TRBD1; DNA: TGTGCCATCAGCACGGACAGGGCCTATGGCTACACCTTC; CDR3: CAISTDRAYGYTF
V: TRBV4-1; size: once; J: TRBJ2-2; D: .; DNA: TGCGCCAGCAGCCAAATTTTAGGGGAGCTGTTTTTT; CDR3: CASSQILGELFF
V: TRBV6-6; size: many; J: TRBJ1-5; D: .; DNA: TGTGCCAGCAGTACCTCCTCGGGGGGACGGTATAGCAATCAGCCCCAGCATTTT; CDR3: CASSTSSGGRYSNQPQHF
V: TRBV29-1; size: .; J: TRBJ1-1; D: .; DNA: TGCAGCGTACAGGGTACGGAAGCTTTCTTT; CDR3: CSVQGTEAFF
V: TRBV5-1; size: once; J: TRBJ1-5; D: TRBD1; DNA: TGCGCCAGCAGAGGGACAGTTTGGCAGCCCCAGCATTTT; CDR3: CASRGTVWQPQHF
V: TRBV20-1; size: .; J: TRBJ2-7; D: TRBD2; DNA: TGCAGTGCTAGAGATTTGCGGGAGGGCAGGAGCGAGCAGTACTTC; CDR3: CSARDLREGRSEQYF
V: TRBV29-1; size: .; J: TRBJ2-7; D: .; DNA: TGCAGCGCACGCAGGCAGGGACCCCACGAGCAGTACTTC; CDR3: CSARRQGPHEQYF
V: TRBV15; size: .; J: TRBJ2-5; D: TRBD1; DNA: TGTGCCACCGGGCGGCACGCGGGACAGGAGTACTTC; CDR3: CATGRHAGQEYF
V: TRBV25-1; size: .; J: TRBJ1-5; D: TRBD1; DNA: TGTGCCAGCAAGGGGGCCGGGCAGCCCCAGCATTTT; CDR3: CASKGAGQPQHF
V: TRBV29-1; size: .; J: TRBJ2-3; D: .; DNA: TGCAGCGTGGGGCGGGACACAGATACGCAGTATTTT; CDR3: CSVGRDTDTQYF
V: TRBV24-1; size: .; J: TRBJ2-7; D: .; DNA: TGTGCCACCAGTCAACGGGGGCCCTACGAGCAGTACTTC; CDR3: CATSQRGPYEQYF
V: TRBV10-3; size: medium-sized; J: TRBJ1-2; D: TRBD1; DNA: TGTGCCATCAGTAGGACAGGAGACTATGGCTACACCTTC; CDR3: CAISRTGDYGYTF
V: TRBV5-4; size: few; J: TRBJ1-2; D: TRBD1; DNA: TGTGCCAGCAGCTTGGAGGCAGGGGGCGCATCTGGCTACACCTTC; CDR3: CASSLEAGGASGYTF
V: TRBV4-3; size: .; J: TRBJ1-2; D: .; DNA: TGCGCCAGCAGCCAAAGCACGTTTCAGGGGTCTAACTATGGCTACACCTTC; CDR3: CASSQSTFQGSNYGYTF
V: TRBV9; size: .; J: TRBJ2-6; D: TRBD1; DNA: TGTGCCAGCAGCGTAGCGACAGGGGCTGGGGCCAACGTCCTGACTTTC; CDR3: CASSVATGAGANVLTF
V: TRBV15; size: .; J: TRBJ1-2; D: .; DNA: TGTGCCACCAGCAGCTTAGTGGGCGACAGACTCTATGGCTACACCTTC; CDR3: CATSSLVGDRLYGYTF
V: TRBV7-2; size: few; J: TRBJ1-2; D: TRBD1; DNA: TGTGCCACAACACAGGGGCCTAACTATGGCTACACCTTC; CDR3: CATTQGPNYGYTF
V: TRBV9; size: once; J: TRBJ1-4; D: .; DNA: TGTGCCAGCAGCGTAAGGGTAGGGGACGCAACTAATGAAAGACTGTTTTTT; CDR3: CASSVRVGDATNERLFF
V: TRBV20-1; size: .; J: TRBJ1-2; D: .; DNA: TGCAGTGCCGCGAGCGGGGGGTATGGCTACACCTTC; CDR3: CSAASGGYGYTF
V: TRBV19; size: many; J: TRBJ1-5; D: .; DNA: TGTGCCAGTAGTTTTATTGAGGGACAGCCCCAGCATTTT; CDR3: CASSFIEGQPQHF
V: TRBV29-1; size: once; J: TRBJ2-7; D: .; DNA: TGCAGCGTCTTCCGCCGGGGAATTCACGACGAGCAGTACTTC; CDR3: CSVFRRGIHDEQYF
V: TRBV11-2; size: many; J: TRBJ1-3; D: .; DNA: TGTGCCAGCAGCTTAGGGACCTCTGGAAACACCATATATTTT; CDR3: CASSLGTSGNTIYF
V: TRBV11-2; size: .; J: TRBJ2-5; D: .; DNA: TGTGCCGGCTACGGGATAGGGGAGACCCAGTACTTC; CDR3: CAGYGIGETQYF
V: TRBV20-1; size: many; J: TRBJ2-5; D: .; DNA: TGCAGTGGACATCGCCAAGAGACCCAGTACTTC; CDR3: CSGHRQETQYF
V: TRBV5-1; size: .; J: TRBJ2-2; D: TRBD2; DNA: TGCGCCAGCAGCTTGACTAGCGGGAGGGCCGGGGAGCTGTTTTTT; CDR3: CASSLTSGRAGELFF
V: TRBV4-1; size: many; J: TRBJ1-5; D: .; DNA: TGCGCCAGCAGCCAAGGGGACTCATATAGCAATCAGCCCCAGCATTTT; CDR3: CASSQGDSYSNQPQHF
V: TRBV15; size: .; J: TRBJ2-7; D: .; DNA: TGTGCCACCAGCAGAGAAGGGTTCAACGAGCAGTACTTC; CDR3: CATSREGFNEQYF
V: TRBV2; size: .; J: TRBJ2-7; D: .; DNA: TGTGCCAGCATGGTCAATCCGGCCTCCTACGAGCAGTACTTC; CDR3: CASMVNPASYEQYF
V: TRBV2; size: medium-sized; J: TRBJ2-7; D: .; DNA: TGTGCCAGCAGTGAAGCACAGGTTGGGATCGACGAGCAGTACTTC; CDR3: CASSEAQVGIDEQYF
V: TRBV4-1; size: .; J: TRBJ2-3; D: .; DNA: TGCGTCAGCAGCCAAGAGGGCCGGGCTACTAGCACAGATACGCAGTATTTT; CDR3: CVSSQEGRATSTDTQYF
V: TRBV7-8; size: many; J: TRBJ2-6; D: TRBD1; DNA: TGTGCCAGCAGCTCTAGACAGGGCTCCTCTGGGGCCAACGTCCTGACTTTC; CDR3: CASSSRQGSSGANVLTF
V: TRBV7-3; size: many; J: TRBJ2-3; D: .; DNA: TGTGCCAGCAGCTTAACTTACACAGATACGCAGTATTTT; CDR3: CASSLTYTDTQYF